This is a list of T cell receptor beta chains from one sample in a study of PD-L1 blockade in urothelial cancer. Measured with immunoSEQ multiplex PCR; TCRdb has only the in-frame clones, and not every one. Of around 46,000 clones listed, about four fifths are singletons. Sequenced material: PBMCs, taken around atezolizumab (anti-PD-L1) treatment. Receptors were obtained from a man in his sixties with urothelial cancer. Each CDR3 is given with its conserved first and last residue.

V,J,length,CDR3
TRBV28,TRBJ2-4,15,CASSFAGMGKNIQYF
TRBV7-8,TRBJ2-7,14,CASSLEGQHYEQYF
TRBV28,TRBJ1-6,15,CASSPLGQGNSPLHF
TRBV30,TRBJ1-1,14,CAWSGGQLNPEAFF
TRBV6-6,TRBJ1-6,14,CASSSLDRHSPLHF
TRBV7-2,TRBJ2-7,14,CASSLATHRDEQYF
TRBV7-9,TRBJ2-5,16,CASSLGFGNREETQYF
TRBV11-1,TRBJ2-7,14,CASSPQGARNEQYF
TRBV19,TRBJ2-3,15,CASSILGASTDTQYF
TRBV7-6,TRBJ2-3,15,CASSFGTGGRDTQYF
TRBV30,TRBJ2-7,11,CAWSVLYEQYF
TRBV9,TRBJ2-3,14,CASSGSVRGDTQYF
TRBV28,TRBJ1-1,12,CASSFGQVEAFF
TRBV9,TRBJ1-3,15,CASSPDSSGFDTIYF
TRBV28,TRBJ1-5,16,CASSLISGGGNQPQHF
TRBV7-2,TRBJ1-1,11,CASRGGIEAFF
TRBV12-2,TRBJ1-6,14,CASRLQGCNSPLHF
TRBV7-9,TRBJ1-5,14,CASSLDGGSQPQHF
TRBV19,TRBJ2-2,14,CASTGTGNTGELFF
TRBV11-2,TRBJ1-1,15,CASSGRTGPATEAFF
TRBV5-4,TRBJ2-7,14,CASSFQGKYYEQYF
TRBV10-1,TRBJ2-7,15,CASSEGLYEAYEQYF
TRBV4-1,TRBJ1-1,16,CASSYARAGTGTEAFF
TRBV29-1,TRBJ2-7,12,CSVSGGAYEQYF
TRBV18,TRBJ2-7,14,CASSRGQDRYEQYF
TRBV10-3,TRBJ1-1,14,CAIRPPGMNTEAFF
TRBV30,TRBJ2-7,15,CAWSVWQGWSYEQYF
TRBV5-1,TRBJ2-1,14,CASGSSSPYNEQFF
TRBV6-5,TRBJ1-5,14,CASSYSRGNQPQHF
TRBV28,TRBJ2-7,14,CASSPGDRFYEQYF
TRBV5-4,TRBJ2-3,16,CASTSTSGTSTDTQYF
TRBV9,TRBJ1-3,15,CASSVVDSPGNTIYF
TRBV4-2,TRBJ2-2,17,CASSQDTLAGVLGELFF
TRBV11-1,TRBJ1-2,15,CASSDGQASNYGYTF
TRBV28,TRBJ2-3,14,CASSPLLGTDTQYF
TRBV7-6,TRBJ2-3,14,CASSLTPDSDPRYF
TRBV2,TRBJ2-7,17,CASTGTSGSPLLYEQYF
TRBV4-1,TRBJ2-3,19,CASSQDFSGGALRTDTQYF
TRBV5-1,TRBJ1-3,15,CASSLAGSSGNTIYF
TRBV19,TRBJ2-1,15,CASSTSISGYNEQFF
TRBV18,TRBJ1-2,13,CASSPEGGYGYTF
TRBV19,TRBJ2-5,15,CASSISGTAQETQYF
TRBV10-2,TRBJ1-1,15,CASSESTLGARKAFF
TRBV15,TRBJ2-7,13,CATSRGQDYEQYF
TRBV5-6,TRBJ1-2,15,CASSPQGRNIAGYTF
TRBV11-2,TRBJ2-7,16,CASRTPGQGSPYEQYF